The present entry profiles one T cell receptor beta chain with its context. There is no known antigen for this receptor. Per-base quality was not reported, and no clone a single base away is much larger than it. The data originate from a study of T-cell reconstitution after alpha-beta-depleted transplantation in children (dated by TCRdb to about 2016). For the wider study: The study quantitatively tracked T-cell immune reconstitution after TCRalphabeta/CD19-depleted allogeneic hematopoietic cell transplantation in children using TCR repertoire profiling. The study at large found these results: In some patients, the high TCRbeta diversity seen at day 60 was put down to recipient T cells and intrathymic progenitors that had survived conditioning. Hyperexpanded clone frequencies declined over subsequent months; after one year, T-cell counts and TCRbeta diversity were mostly attributed to newly produced T cells. About two months after transplant, the apparently early recovery of alphabetaT-cell counts reportedly depended on just several hundred clones that had expanded rapidly and came from non-depleted graft cells.

The sample's treatment or condition label, in plain terms: allogeneic hematopoietic cell transplantation with graft depleted of TCRalphabeta T cells and CD19 B cells. TCRalphabeta/CD19-depleted allogeneic hematopoietic cell grafts were given to the transplant recipients, all of whom were children. The CDR3 measures 15 amino acids from cysteine to phenylalanine. Just CDR3 DNA is preserved here, 45 bases in frame from base 1. For CDR1 and CDR2, the germline V gene lists SGHTA and FQGNSA. The junction carries 14 bases between V and J, which are trimmed by 5 bases and 0 bases respectively. The library came from PCR. Sequencing relied on an Illumina HiSeq 2500. TCR library preparation used molecular barcoding, with unique molecular identifiers applied to normalize quantification of the TCRbeta repertoire. TCRdb reprocessing: public reads trimmed at Q25 with fastp, clones called with MiXCR, in-frame beta chains kept. Rows with one shared CDR3 protein collapse into an entry with the most common genes and DNA. The table for this sample lists about 980,000 distinct CDR3 sequences; about 29% of them were counted only once. The ten largest account for approximately 30% of the sample.

Source: PBMCs, mostly from graft donor cells, taken 360 days after TCRalphabeta/CD19-depleted stem cell transplant. This receptor was identified in a boy younger than two who had a stem cell transplant for SCID, so the T cells may come from the graft donor. Here the chain combines TRBV7-2 and TRBJ2-7; no D gene can be assigned with confidence. In nucleotide form, the sequence is TGTGCCAGCAGCGTTGGGCCTCCTAGCTCCTACGAGCAGTACTTC. Its amino acids are CASSVGPPSSYEQYF.